Listed below are T cell receptor beta chains from one sample, sequenced in a study of memory CD4+ T cells and cytomegalovirus serostatus. TCRdb's copy holds only in-frame clones and misses some; the assay was immunoSEQ multiplex PCR. Here the sample spans about 61,000 clones, around 86% being singletons. Material: memory CD4+ T cells from blood. These receptor sequences come from an adult in good health and CMV-seronegative. Each CDR3 is given with its conserved first and last residue. A D gene is named only where the DNA matches it firmly. Clone size is shown for a subset of rows, as once, few, many or a class of expanded clone.

j_gene,v_gene,d_gene,abundance,CDR3nt,CDR3aa
TRBJ1-5,TRBV28,NA,NA,TGTGCCTGCTTCAACAGCAATCAGCCCCAGCATTTT,CACFNSNQPQHF
TRBJ2-2,TRBV2,NA,few,TGTGCCAGCAGCGAAGGGGGGGCGGGATACGGGGAGCTGTTTTTT,CASSEGGAGYGELFF
TRBJ1-3,TRBV10-3,NA,NA,TGTGCCATCAGTGAAAGAACAGGGTTAGGAAACACCATATATTTT,CAISERTGLGNTIYF
TRBJ2-5,TRBV27,NA,NA,TGTGCCAGCAGCTCGACAGGTTTAGAGGCCCAGTACTTC,CASSSTGLEAQYF
TRBJ2-3,TRBV1,NA,NA,TGCACCAGCAGCCAAGCCAGCGGGGGGGGCACAGATACGCAGTATTTT,CTSSQASGGGTDTQYF
TRBJ1-5,TRBV19,NA,NA,TGTGCCAGTACCGGCCGGCAGGTTTTCGCTAGCAATCAGCCCCAGCATTTT,CASTGRQVFASNQPQHF
TRBJ2-3,TRBV5-1,NA,NA,TGCGCCAGCAGCTTGGCGGACAGCCGTACAGATACGCAGTATTTT,CASSLADSRTDTQYF
TRBJ1-2,TRBV14,TRBD1,NA,TGTGCCAGCAGCCATGCCAGGGGGAATGGCTACACCTTC,CASSHARGNGYTF
TRBJ2-6,TRBV5-1,TRBD1,NA,TGCGCCAGCAGCGGACAGGGGCTACCCTCTGGGGCCAACGTCCTGACTTTC,CASSGQGLPSGANVLTF
TRBJ2-7,TRBV7-8,NA,NA,TGTGCCAGCAGCTCAGGGGTTCACGAGCAGTACTTC,CASSSGVHEQYF
TRBJ1-1,TRBV14,NA,once,TGTGCCAGCAGCCAGATACAGGCTAGGGACACTGAAGCTTTCTTT,CASSQIQARDTEAFF
TRBJ2-1,TRBV19,TRBD1,NA,TGTGCCAGTAGTGGTACTCAGGGGGCGGGTGAGCAGTTCTTC,CASSGTQGAGEQFF
TRBJ2-3,TRBV18,NA,NA,TGTGCCAGCTCACCACCGGGGGGCACAGATACGCAGTATTTT,CASSPPGGTDTQYF
TRBJ2-3,TRBV28,TRBD2,NA,TGTGCCAGCAGTTTAACGACAGCGGGAGGGCGGGGAGATACGCAGTATTTT,CASSLTTAGGRGDTQYF
TRBJ2-7,TRBV20-1,NA,NA,TGCAGTGCTAGAGGAGGTACCGAGCAGTACTTC,CSARGGTEQYF
TRBJ1-5,TRBV19,TRBD1,NA,TGTGCCAGTAGTCGGGACAGGGGCAATCAGCCCCAGCATTTT,CASSRDRGNQPQHF
TRBJ2-3,TRBV29-1,NA,NA,TGCAGCTCCCAAGGAGATACGCAGTATTTT,CSSQGDTQYF
TRBJ2-7,TRBV2,NA,NA,TGTGCCAGCATGACAGAAGGATCTCTCGAGCAGTACTTC,CASMTEGSLEQYF
TRBJ1-1,TRBV7-9,NA,once,TGTGCCGGGGGGATGGGGAACACTGAAGCTTTCTTT,CAGGMGNTEAFF
TRBJ1-6,TRBV18,NA,NA,TGTGCCAGCTCACCACGACCCAGGGGTGGTAATTCACCCCTCCACTTT,CASSPRPRGGNSPLHF
TRBJ1-2,TRBV14,NA,once,TGTGCCAGCAGCCAAGCAATCGGACCTACCGGCCGCTATGGCTACACCTTC,CASSQAIGPTGRYGYTF
TRBJ1-1,TRBV13,NA,NA,TGTGCCAGCAGACCCACAGGGAGAAAGAACACTGAAGCTTTCTTT,CASRPTGRKNTEAFF
TRBJ1-5,TRBV16,NA,NA,TGTGCCAGCAGCCAGGGGGAAAATCAGCCCCAGCATTTT,CASSQGENQPQHF
TRBJ2-1,TRBV5-1,NA,NA,TGCGCCAGCAGCTCTAGCTCCTACAATGAGCAGTTCTTC,CASSSSSYNEQFF
TRBJ1-2,TRBV19,NA,NA,TGTGCCAGTAGTATTAGACGGGGAAGGGGGAACTATGGCTACACCTTC,CASSIRRGRGNYGYTF
TRBJ2-7,TRBV7-9,TRBD2,NA,TGTGCCAGCAGCTCCGGGACTAGCGGGAGGCCCTACGAGCAGTACTTC,CASSSGTSGRPYEQYF
TRBJ2-2,TRBV19,NA,NA,TGTGCCAGTAGGACAGGGAACACCGGGGAGCTGTTTTTT,CASRTGNTGELFF
TRBJ1-1,TRBV5-1,NA,NA,TGCGCCAGCAGCTTGCAGTCCGGGACTGAAGCTTTCTTT,CASSLQSGTEAFF
TRBJ1-2,TRBV10-2,NA,NA,TGCGCCAGCAGTGAGGTGGGGGGTGATGCTAACTATGGCTACACCTTC,CASSEVGGDANYGYTF
TRBJ2-5,TRBV9,NA,NA,TGTGCCAGCAGCTCAGGGGATCAGTTCCAAGAGACCCAGTACTTC,CASSSGDQFQETQYF
TRBJ2-2,TRBV27,NA,once,TGTGCCAGCAGTCCGCGACTGACGAACACCGGGGAGCTGTTTTTT,CASSPRLTNTGELFF
TRBJ2-7,TRBV7-8,TRBD2,NA,TGTGCCAGCAGCTACCGACTAGCGGGGGGCTACGAGCAGTACTTC,CASSYRLAGGYEQYF
TRBJ1-3,TRBV9,TRBD1,few,TGTGCCAGCAGTTACAGGGGAGGAAACACCATATATTTT,CASSYRGGNTIYF
TRBJ1-3,TRBV5-1,NA,NA,TGCGCCAGCAGCTTGGTTCCAGGCTCTGGAAACACCATATATTTT,CASSLVPGSGNTIYF
TRBJ2-2,TRBV28,NA,NA,TGTGCCAGCACGTCTATCTGGGGCCGGCTTAACACCGGGGAGCTGTTTTTT,CASTSIWGRLNTGELFF
TRBJ1-2,TRBV4-1,TRBD1,NA,TGCGCCAGCAGCCCAACCCAGACAGGGAACTATGGCTACACCTTC,CASSPTQTGNYGYTF
TRBJ1-1,TRBV7-9,NA,few,TGTGCCAGCAGCTTAGCAAAGGATTCGAACACTGAAGCTTTCTTT,CASSLAKDSNTEAFF
TRBJ2-7,TRBV7-2,NA,once,TGTGCCAGCAGCCGGGGTCGGCAGCGGCCCTACGAGCAGTACTTC,CASSRGRQRPYEQYF
TRBJ2-1,TRBV25-1,NA,NA,TGTGCCAGCAGGGCGGCAGGGGCTAAAGGTGAGCAGTTCTTC,CASRAAGAKGEQFF
TRBJ2-4,TRBV29-1,TRBD1,NA,TGCAGCGCCGGACAGGGATCGGGAAACATTCAGTACTTC,CSAGQGSGNIQYF
TRBJ2-2,TRBV6-5,NA,NA,TGTGCCAGCAAGAAACAGGGAAAGAACACCGGGGAGCTGTTTTTT,CASKKQGKNTGELFF
TRBJ2-3,TRBV28,NA,NA,TGTGCCAGCAGTTCGTCCGGGAGCAATACGCAGTATTTT,CASSSSGSNTQYF
TRBJ2-1,TRBV9,NA,NA,TGTGCCAGCAGCGTGGGGATGAGCTCCTACAATGAGCAGTTCTTC,CASSVGMSSYNEQFF
TRBJ2-5,TRBV7-3,NA,NA,TGTGCCAGCAGCTTCGGACTTACAAGTCAAGAGACCCAGTACTTC,CASSFGLTSQETQYF
TRBJ2-4,TRBV28,TRBD1,NA,TGTGCCAGCAGTCTAGGGACAGGGGTCAAAAACATTCAGTACTTC,CASSLGTGVKNIQYF
TRBJ1-2,TRBV2,NA,NA,TGTGCCAGCAGTGAGGGTGGGACCTGGGGAGGCTACACCTTC,CASSEGGTWGGYTF
TRBJ1-2,TRBV28,NA,NA,TGTGCCAGCAGTTTAAGGGGGGGCAGGAGTGGCTACACCTTC,CASSLRGGRSGYTF
TRBJ1-4,TRBV5-1,TRBD1,NA,TGCGCCAGCAGCTTGGGGGACAGCGGGATTAATGAAAAACTGTTTTTT,CASSLGDSGINEKLFF
TRBJ2-1,TRBV27,NA,NA,TGTGCCAGCAGCCTCAGGGCGGGCCCAAGGGAGCAGTTCTTC,CASSLRAGPREQFF
TRBJ1-3,TRBV19,NA,NA,TGTGCCAGTAAAAGACAGGACTTAAACACCATATATTTT,CASKRQDLNTIYF
TRBJ2-3,TRBV7-6,TRBD2,NA,TGTGCCAGCAGCCATTCCTTGCGGGGGGGCTCAGATACGCAGTATTTT,CASSHSLRGGSDTQYF
TRBJ1-3,TRBV19,NA,NA,TGTGCCAGTAGTCTCCGTATGGGAAACACCATATATTTT,CASSLRMGNTIYF
TRBJ2-7,TRBV28,TRBD2,NA,TGTGCCAGCAGTAGCCCGACTAGCGGGAGTTTCTACGAGCAGTACTTC,CASSSPTSGSFYEQYF
TRBJ2-1,TRBV4-1,TRBD1,NA,TGCGCCAGCAGCCAGCGACCACCGGGACAGGTCTACAATGAGCAGTTCTTC,CASSQRPPGQVYNEQFF
TRBJ1-1,TRBV7-9,TRBD1,NA,TGTGCCAGCAGCTGGGGACAGGCCGTCGAGGCTGAAGCTTTCTTT,CASSWGQAVEAEAFF
TRBJ1-1,TRBV2,NA,NA,TGTGCCAGCGCGAAAGGACAGATAATAACGAACACTGAAGCTTTCTTT,CASAKGQIITNTEAFF
TRBJ2-7,TRBV19,NA,NA,TGTGCCAGTAGTGGAGGGAACCGCTACGAGCAGTACTTC,CASSGGNRYEQYF
TRBJ2-1,TRBV7-2,NA,NA,TGTGCCAGCAGCTTACTGATAGGGCGGAATGAGCAGTTCTTC,CASSLLIGRNEQFF
TRBJ1-5,TRBV2,NA,NA,TGTGCCAGCACGGAAAGGGAGGTTAGCAATCAGCCCCAGCATTTT,CASTEREVSNQPQHF